The 30 T cell receptor beta chains given below trace back to one sample, sequenced in a study of vaccination and CD4 T cells after COVID-19. Researchers used the Oncomine TCR Beta short-read assay to sequence DNA from cultured CD4+ T cells. MiXCR, applied by TCRdb to the PCR reads, yields one record per CDR3 protein. The sample records roughly 16,000 distinct CDR3 sequences, 30% to 40% being singletons. The antigens of these receptors remain unknown. The treatment denotes: roughly 11-day PBMC culture with coronavirus spike peptide pools or control peptides (ViraFEST assay). Sequencing was performed on cultured CD4+ T cells from blood. These receptors all stem from a human donor with COVID-19.

The rearrangement uses TRBV20-1 and TRBJ1-2; D is undetermined. V lost 0 bases to trimming and J lost 8 bases, with 7 bases between them. The germline V gene encodes CDR1 DFQATT and CDR2 SNEGSKA (reference sequence). There are 11 residues in the CDR3. The CDR3 loop is CSARDLQGYTF. The CDR3 DNA reads TGCAGTGCTAGAGATTTGCAGGGCTACACCTTC.

V usage is TRBV6-5 and J usage is TRBJ1-4; no firm D call. This CDR3 is built from 14 residues. Trimming took off 0 bases at V and 7 bases at J, with 9 bases between the two ends. Germline V CDR1 and CDR2: MNHEY, SVGAGI. CDR3 loop: CASSYSGRVEKLFF. CDR3 in DNA: TGTGCCAGCAGTTACTCTGGAAGGGTTGAAAAACTGTTTTTT.

The chain recombines TRBV6-1 with TRBJ2-5; D assignment may be TRBD1 or TRBD2 (5 bases each). Germline loops: CDR1 MNHNS, CDR2 SASEGT. There are 15 residues in the CDR3. Trimming left V 6 bases short and J 2 bases short, with 16 bases between. The CDR3 loop is CASRGSGTLQETQYF. As DNA, the CDR3 is TGTGCCAGCAGGGGCTCAGGGACCCTTCAAGAGACCCAGTACTTC.

This clonotype counts as medium-sized. This chain links TRBV6-1 with TRBJ2-5, with TRBD2 matching 11 bases. The CDR3 runs to 15 residues. The V gene's germline CDR1 is MNHNS and CDR2 SASEGT. With 5 bases clipped from V and 4 bases from J, the junction kept 6 bases outside the gene matches. The CDR3 DNA is TGTGCCAGCAGTCGTGGACTAGCGGGCCGAGAGACCCAGTACTTC. Translated: CASSRGLAGRETQYF.

This clonotype was seen a handful of times. This chain links TRBV7-2 with TRBJ1-6; possible D gene TRBD1, 6 bases. V was trimmed by 4 bases and J by 6 bases, leaving 10 bases between them. Germline values: CDR1 SGHTA, CDR2 FQGNSA. The CDR3 has 14 amino acids. Here the CDR3 DNA reads TGTGCCAGCAGCTCCCAGGGGTTTAATTCACCCCTCCACTTT. Translated, it gives CASSSQGFNSPLHF. Variable domain in full (rest from reference TRBV7-2 and TRBJ1-6): GAGVSQSPSNKVTEKGKDVELRCDPISGHTALYWYRQSLGQGLEFLIYFQGNSAPDKSGLPSDRFSAERTGGSVSTLTIQRTQQEDSAVYLCASSSQGFNSPLHFGNGTRLTVT.

The V call is TRBV11-3, the J call TRBJ2-1; TRBD2 agrees at 11 bases. Germline V gene lookup returns CDR1 SGHNT and CDR2 YENEEA. J was trimmed by 7 bases and V by 2 bases; bases with no gene match: 10. The CDR3 length is 17 residues. The CDR3 nucleotides are TGTGCCAGCAGCTTATTGATAGCGGGGGGGCCGGGGAATGAGCAGTTCTTC. Translation: CASSLLIAGGPGNEQFF.

This clonotype was recorded once. The rearrangement links TRBV14 to TRBJ1-1; 7 nucleotides align to TRBD1. Germline trimming cut 0 bases from V and 4 bases from J; bases unmatched to any gene: 8. The CDR3 runs to 16 residues. Germline V gives CDR1 SGHDN, CDR2 FVKESK. The CDR3 nucleotides are TGTGCCAGCAGCCAAGATCTGCGCGACAGGGTCACTGAAGCTTTCTTT. As protein: CASSQDLRDRVTEAFF.

This clonotype was seen a few times. The chain couples TRBV20-1 to TRBJ1-6, with TRBD1 matching 7 bases. Germline V gene data show CDR1 as DFQATT and CDR2 as SNEGSKA (reference sequence). The CDR3 spans 16 residues. J gave up 10 bases and V 2 bases, and 14 bases lay outside the gene matches. CDR3 sequence (DNA): TGCAGTGCTAGAACCTCGGGAACAGGGGTGGGATCACCCCTCCACTTT. This gives the protein CSARTSGTGVGSPLHF.

V usage is TRBV20-1 and J usage is TRBJ2-6; no clear D gene. Trimming shortened V by 5 bases and J by 2 bases, and 10 bases separated the two germline ends. The CDR3 length is 14 residues. In germline, CDR1 is DFQATT, CDR2 SNEGSKA (reference sequence). The CDR3 sequence is CSAQNLAGANVLTF. The CDR3 DNA sequence: TGCAGTGCTCAAAACCTAGCTGGGGCCAACGTCCTGACTTTC.

The V call is TRBV5-1, the J call TRBJ2-5; 11 bases are a match to TRBD2. CDR3 size: 17 residues. J lost 5 bases, V lost 0 bases, and 9 bases had no gene match. Germline V gene data show CDR1 as SGHRS and CDR2 as YFSETQ. DNA for the CDR3: TGCGCCAGCAGCTTGGCCTTAGCGGGGGGGCCGTCGGAGACCCAGTACTTC. It specifies CASSLALAGGPSETQYF.

The chain employs TRBV7-2 and TRBJ2-2; no reliable D call. CDR1 is SGHTA, CDR2 FQGNSA, per germline. V dropped 5 bases and J dropped 0 bases, with 10 bases sitting between them. The CDR3 loop spans 15 amino acids. CDR3 residues: CASSLTTANTGELFF. Here the CDR3 DNA reads TGTGCCAGCAGCCTGACGACGGCGAACACCGGGGAGCTGTTTTTT.

This clonotype was counted between two and nine times. The chain joins TRBV30 to TRBJ1-1; 8 bases are a match to TRBD1. Germline assignment: CDR1 GTSNPN and CDR2 SVGIG (reference sequence). This CDR3 contains 14 residues. The trim removed 4 bases at V and 2 bases at J, leaving 6 bases unmatched. This CDR3 reads CAWNTGGFNTEAFF. The CDR3 bases are TGTGCCTGGAACACAGGGGGATTTAACACTGAAGCTTTCTTT.

The gene calls are TRBV7-2 and TRBJ1-4; 8 bases fit TRBD1. Germline loops: CDR1 SGHTA, CDR2 FQGNSA. J was trimmed by 8 bases and V by 4 bases; bases with no gene match: 6. The CDR3 sequence is 14 residues long. In nucleotides, the CDR3 is TGTGCCAGCAGCTCCGACAGGGGTTTGGAAAAACTGTTTTTT. It encodes CASSSDRGLEKLFF.

This chain uses TRBV2 with TRBJ1-5, with 8 bases that match TRBD1. Germline CDR1 SNHLY, CDR2 FYNNEI. CDR3 size: 14 residues. With V trimmed by 7 bases and J by 2 bases, 4 bases remained unmatched. CDR3 sequence reads: CASTGGVGNQPQHF. The CDR3 DNA reads as TGTGCCAGCACAGGGGGCGTCGGCAATCAGCCCCAGCATTTT. The whole variable domain, filled in from reference TRBV2 and TRBJ1-5, reads EPEVTQTPSHQVTQMGQEVILRCVPISNHLYFYWYRQILGQKVEFLVSFYNNEISEKSEIFDDQFSVERPDGSNFTLKIRSTKLEDSAMYFCASTGGVGNQPQHFGDGTRLSIL.

V is TRBV20-1 and J is TRBJ1-6; a possible D gene is TRBD1 (5 bases). Germline values: CDR1 DFQATT, CDR2 SNEGSKA (reference sequence). Trimming took off 0 bases at V and 6 bases at J, with 12 bases between the two ends. This CDR3 has 15 amino acids. The CDR3 region is CSAREDMGGNSPLHF. Written as DNA, the CDR3 is TGCAGTGCTAGAGAGGACATGGGGGGTAATTCACCCCTCCACTTT.

This clonotype was seen only a few times. The chain couples TRBV20-1 to TRBJ1-2; TRBD1 matches 7 bases. Germline V CDR1 and CDR2: DFQATT, SNEGSKA (reference sequence). J lost 1 base, V lost 5 bases, and 4 bases had no gene match. The CDR3 has 13 amino acids. The CDR3: CSAPTGNNYGYTF. CDR3 coding DNA: TGCAGTGCTCCGACAGGGAATAACTATGGCTACACCTTC.

The chain employs TRBV20-1 and TRBJ2-3; 7 bases are a match to TRBD2. The length of the CDR3 is 14 residues. J gave up 2 bases and V 7 bases, and 9 bases lay outside the gene matches. Looked up from germline, CDR1 is DFQATT and CDR2 is SNEGSKA (reference sequence). DNA of the CDR3: TGCAGTGTTCTCCCAGCGGGGACCACAGATACGCAGTATTTT. Translating it yields CSVLPAGTTDTQYF.

The chain uses TRBV20-1 and TRBJ1-3, with D possibly matching TRBD1 (6 bases). This CDR3 is built from 14 residues. From germline, CDR1 is DFQATT and CDR2 SNEGSKA (reference sequence). V shed 6 bases and J shed 0 bases, with 12 bases lying between them. This CDR3 reads CSAVGQISGNTIYF. The CDR3, as DNA: TGCAGTGCCGTAGGACAGATCTCTGGAAACACCATATATTTT.

The chain joins TRBV3-1 to TRBJ2-5; the match to TRBD2 covers 8 bases. The V gene's germline CDR1 is LGHDT and CDR2 YNNKEL (reference sequence). V gave up 2 bases and J gave up 2 bases; unmatched junction bases: 4. This CDR3 has 15 residues. The chain's CDR3 is CASSQRPGGQETQYF. CDR3 DNA sequence: TGTGCCAGCAGCCAAAGGCCGGGGGGGCAAGAGACCCAGTACTTC.

This clonotype was seen a single time. The chain combines TRBV2 with TRBJ2-1; TRBD1 matches 9 bases. CDR3 size: 15 residues. Trimming at V came to 4 bases and at J to 5 bases, leaving 6 bases not matched to a gene. Germline V lookup: CDR1 SNHLY, CDR2 FYNNEI. CDR3 sequence: CASSGGQGRNNEQFF. The CDR3 nucleotides are TGTGCCAGCAGTGGTGGACAGGGGCGTAACAATGAGCAGTTCTTC.

CDR3 DNA sequence: TGTGCCAGCAGTGAAGCGACGGGACTAGCTACAAAGACCCAGTACTTC. Translation gives CASSEATGLATKTQYF. The chain has TRBV2 and TRBJ2-5; 9 positions agree with TRBD2. CDR3 size: 16 residues. V was clipped by 0 bases and J by 6 bases; unmatched bases: 8. CDR1 is SNHLY, CDR2 FYNNEI, per germline.

V and J are TRBV27 and TRBJ2-6, with D possibly matching TRBD1 (6 bases). CDR1 and CDR2 from the germline V gene are MNHEY and SMNVEV (reference sequence). V was clipped by 6 bases and J by 1 base, with 22 bases between them. CDR3 length equals 19 residues. The CDR3 nucleotides are TGTGCCAGCAGAGTTACAGGGCTTCTCGGGCGTTCTGGGGCCAACGTCCTGACTTTC. It encodes CASRVTGLLGRSGANVLTF.

This chain joins TRBV18 and TRBJ1-3; weak D call: TRBD1 (5 bases). V lost 6 bases and J lost 8, with 17 bases in between. Germline CDR1 is KGHSH and CDR2 is LQKENI. The CDR3 length is 14 residues. The CDR3 spells CASSPAGGVHTIYF. The CDR3 nucleotides are TGTGCCAGCTCCCCAGCCGGGGGAGTGCACACCATATATTTT.

This clonotype has a handful of counts. The CDR3 region has the DNA TGTGCCAGCAAGTATACTAGCGGAGTCGGGGAGCTGTTTTTT. Protein: CASKYTSGVGELFF. The chain carries TRBV6-1 and TRBJ2-2; 8 nucleotides align to TRBD2. V was pared by 7 bases and J by 7 bases, with 8 bases of the junction left unmatched. Germline V gene lookup returns CDR1 MNHNS and CDR2 SASEGT. The length of the CDR3 is 14 residues.

This clonotype was seen only a few times. This chain links TRBV9 with TRBJ2-7, with a possible D match to TRBD2 (6 bases). Trimming took off 4 bases at V and 1 base at J, with 21 bases between the two ends. The germline gives CDR1 SGDLS, CDR2 YYNGEE. This CDR3 spans 17 amino acids. CDR3 DNA sequence: TGTGCCAGCAGCATACCTAGCACAAAGGAGGGTTCCTACGAGCAGTACTTC. It specifies CASSIPSTKEGSYEQYF.

The chain links TRBV25-1 to TRBJ2-7; TRBD1 matches at 9 bases. J gave up 6 bases and V 4 bases, and 4 bases lay outside the gene matches. The CDR3 is 13 amino acids. Germline V lookup: CDR1 MGHDK, CDR2 SYGVNS. The CDR3 bases are TGTGCCAGCAGTGCAATGACAGGGGGCGAGCAGTACTTC. It yields the protein CASSAMTGGEQYF.

This chain joins TRBV11-2 and TRBJ2-7; no firm D call. The germline V gene encodes CDR1 SGHAT and CDR2 FQNNGV. Trimming shortened V by 4 bases and J by 2 bases, and 12 bases separated the two germline ends. This CDR3 contains 14 residues. CDR3 sequence: CASSSTGRPYEQYF. CDR3 coding DNA: TGTGCCAGCAGCTCGACTGGGCGGCCCTACGAGCAGTACTTC.

This clonotype was seen more than once but under ten times. The V gene is TRBV25-1, the J gene TRBJ1-6, with a weak D call TRBD1 (5 bases). The CDR3 has 15 residues. CDR1 MGHDK and CDR2 SYGVNS come from the germline V gene. V was trimmed by 2 bases and J by 4 bases, leaving 9 bases between them. CDR3 DNA sequence: TGTGCCAGCAGTGAACGGGACGGATATAATTCACCCCTCCACTTT. As protein: CASSERDGYNSPLHF.

The chain employs TRBV11-2 and TRBJ1-4, with D unresolved. CDR3 length: 12 amino acids. In germline, CDR1 is SGHAT, CDR2 FQNNGV. V lost 5 bases to trimming and J lost 4 bases, with 5 bases between them. The CDR3 spells CASSGRNEKLFF. The DNA of the CDR3 is TGTGCCAGCAGCGGCCGTAATGAAAAACTGTTTTTT.

V is TRBV19 and J is TRBJ2-7, with D possibly being TRBD1 or TRBD2 (6 bases each). The germline gives CDR1 LNHDA, CDR2 SQIVND (reference sequence). V was shortened by 8 bases and J by 0 bases, with 14 bases between the two germline ends. The CDR3 runs 14 residues. The chain's CDR3 is CASQEGGSSYEQYF. The CDR3 nucleotides are TGTGCCAGTCAAGAGGGGGGAAGCTCCTACGAGCAGTACTTC.